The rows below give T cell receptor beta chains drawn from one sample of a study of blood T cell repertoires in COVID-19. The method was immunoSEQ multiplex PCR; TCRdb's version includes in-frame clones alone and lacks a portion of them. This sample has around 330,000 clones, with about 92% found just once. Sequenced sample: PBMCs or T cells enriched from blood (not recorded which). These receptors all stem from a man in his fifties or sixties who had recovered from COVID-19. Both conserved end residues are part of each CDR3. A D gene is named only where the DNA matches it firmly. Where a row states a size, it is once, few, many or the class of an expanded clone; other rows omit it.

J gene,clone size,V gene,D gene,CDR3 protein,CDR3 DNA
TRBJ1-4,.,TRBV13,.,CASSYRATNEKLFF,TGTGCCAGCAGCTACAGGGCAACTAATGAAAAACTGTTTTTT
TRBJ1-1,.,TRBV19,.,CASTIGVVANTEAFF,TGTGCCAGTACAATCGGAGTTGTGGCGAACACTGAAGCTTTCTTT
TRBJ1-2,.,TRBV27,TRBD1,CASSFSQGARGYTF,TGTGCCAGCAGTTTTTCACAGGGGGCGCGTGGCTACACCTTC
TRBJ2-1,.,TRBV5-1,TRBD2,CASSPGTSGRNYNEQFF,TGCGCCAGCAGCCCCGGGACTAGCGGGAGGAACTACAATGAGCAGTTCTTC
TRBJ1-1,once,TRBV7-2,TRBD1,CASSSFRGPTEAFF,TGTGCCAGCAGTTCGTTCAGGGGGCCCACTGAAGCTTTCTTT
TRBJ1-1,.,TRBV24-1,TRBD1,CATSDLLEGDRQKVGAFF,TGTGCCACCAGTGACCTGCTCGAGGGGGACAGACAGAAAGTGGGGGCTTTCTTT
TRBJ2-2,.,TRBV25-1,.,CASSESRTPPGELFF,TGTGCCAGCAGTGAATCGCGGACTCCCCCCGGGGAGCTGTTTTTT
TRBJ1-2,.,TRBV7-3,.,CASSNQVGRDFRGYTF,TGTGCCAGCAGCAACCAGGTAGGCAGGGACTTTAGAGGCTACACCTTC
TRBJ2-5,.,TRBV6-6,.,CASSYGSGLIHF,TGTGCCAGCAGTTACGGCAGCGGGTTAATCCACTTC
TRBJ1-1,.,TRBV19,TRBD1,CASSQGRTEAFF,TGTGCCAGCTCACAGGGGCGGACTGAAGCTTTCTTT
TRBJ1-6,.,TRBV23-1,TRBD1,CASTTADRGNSPLHF,TGCGCCAGCACCACCGCGGACAGGGGGAATTCACCCCTCCACTTT
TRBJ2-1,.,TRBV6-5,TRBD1,CASSHRDREAEQFF,TGTGCCAGCAGTCACCGGGACAGGGAGGCTGAGCAGTTCTTC
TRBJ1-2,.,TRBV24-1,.,CATSDSNYGYTF,TGTGCCACCAGTGACAGTAACTATGGCTACACCTTC
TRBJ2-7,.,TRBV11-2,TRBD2,CASSRERTSGSSGYEQYF,TGTGCCAGCAGCCGCGAAAGGACTAGCGGGAGCTCGGGTTACGAGCAGTACTTC
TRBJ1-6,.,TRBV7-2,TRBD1,CASSERQGYNSPLHF,TGTGCCAGCAGCGAACGACAGGGCTATAATTCACCCCTCCACTTT
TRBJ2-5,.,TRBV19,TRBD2,CASSGLAGLRTQYF,TGTGCCAGTAGTGGGCTAGCGGGGCTCAGGACCCAGTACTTC
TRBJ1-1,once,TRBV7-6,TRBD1,CASSLQTGGRAEAFF,TGTGCCAGCAGCCTACAGACAGGGGGCCGGGCTGAAGCTTTCTTT
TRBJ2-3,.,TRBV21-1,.,CASSKGSKSADTQYF,TGTGCCAGCAGCAAAGGATCGAAGAGCGCAGATACGCAGTATTTT
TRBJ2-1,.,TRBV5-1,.,CASRLGLNNEQFF,TGCGCCAGCAGGCTGGGACTCAATAATGAGCAGTTCTTC
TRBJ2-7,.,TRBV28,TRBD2,CASSSASGRSYEQYF,TGTGCCAGCAGTTCCGCAAGCGGGAGATCCTACGAGCAGTACTTC
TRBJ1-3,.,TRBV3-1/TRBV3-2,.,CASSRLSCSGNTIYF,TGTGCCAGCAGCCGACTCTCCTGCTCTGGAAACACCATATATTTT
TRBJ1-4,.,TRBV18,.,CASSPVQGRLQGEKLFF,TGTGCCAGCTCACCAGTCCAGGGAAGGCTGCAGGGTGAAAAACTGTTTTTT
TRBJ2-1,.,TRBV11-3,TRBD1,CASSLGQGASVYYNEQFF,TGTGCCAGCAGCTTGGGACAGGGGGCGAGTGTTTATTACAATGAGCAGTTCTTC
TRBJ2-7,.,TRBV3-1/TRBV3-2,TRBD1,CASSLTGISYEQYF,TGTGCCAGCAGCCTGACAGGGATCTCCTACGAGCAGTACTTC
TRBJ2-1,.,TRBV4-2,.,CASSQGRSNSYNEQFF,TGTGCCAGCAGCCAAGGGAGGAGTAACTCCTACAATGAGCAGTTCTTC
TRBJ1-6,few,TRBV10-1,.,CASSDENSPLHF,TGCGCCAGCAGTGATGAGAATTCACCCCTCCACTTT
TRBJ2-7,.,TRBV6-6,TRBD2,CASSYSSSGLAYEQYF,TGTGCCAGCAGTTACTCTTCTAGCGGGCTTGCCTACGAGCAGTACTTC
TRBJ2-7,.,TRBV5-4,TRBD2,CASSLGTRLAYEQYF,TGTGCCAGCAGCTTGGGGACTAGACTCGCCTACGAGCAGTACTTC
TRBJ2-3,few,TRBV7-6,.,CASGASGHNTDTQYF,TGTGCCAGCGGAGCTTCGGGACATAACACAGATACGCAGTATTTT
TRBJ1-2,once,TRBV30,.,CASAGGATYGYTF,TGTGCCTCCGCCGGGGGGGCTACGTATGGCTACACCTTC
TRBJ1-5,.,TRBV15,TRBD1,CATSRDQGAGQPQHF,TGTGCCACCAGCAGAGATCAGGGGGCGGGTCAGCCCCAGCATTTT
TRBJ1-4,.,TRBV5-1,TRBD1,CASSGTGNPEKLFF,TGCGCCAGCAGCGGGACAGGGAACCCTGAAAAACTGTTTTTT
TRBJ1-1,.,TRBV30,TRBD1,CAWRGRVVGTGSKTEAFF,TGTGCCTGGAGGGGGAGAGTTGTTGGGACAGGGTCTAAGACTGAAGCTTTCTTT
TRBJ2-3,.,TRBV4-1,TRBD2,CASSQVPRLAVSSTDTQYF,TGCGCCAGCAGCCAAGTTCCGCGACTAGCGGTATCTAGCACAGATACGCAGTATTTT
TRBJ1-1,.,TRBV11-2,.,CASSPGYTEAFF,TGTGCCAGCAGCCCAGGGTACACTGAAGCTTTCTTT
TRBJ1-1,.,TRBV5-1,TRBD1,CASSPLQGMGTEAFF,TGCGCCAGCAGCCCCCTACAGGGGATGGGCACTGAAGCTTTCTTT
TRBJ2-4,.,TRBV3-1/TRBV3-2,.,CASSLGTTKNIQYF,TGTGCCAGCAGCTTGGGGACAACCAAAAACATTCAGTACTTC
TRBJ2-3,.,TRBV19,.,CASTPSPSTDTQYF,TGTGCCAGTACCCCCTCCCCCAGCACAGATACGCAGTATTTT
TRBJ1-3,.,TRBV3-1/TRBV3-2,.,CASSPLGGVYSGNTIYF,TGTGCCAGCAGCCCGCTAGGAGGGGTCTACTCTGGAAACACCATATATTTT
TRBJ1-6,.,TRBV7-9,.,CATPTSSYNSPLHF,TGTGCCACCCCAACGAGCTCCTATAATTCACCCCTCCACTTT
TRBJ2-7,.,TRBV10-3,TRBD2,CAIMRGLAGDSYEQYF,TGTGCCATCATGAGGGGACTAGCGGGAGACTCCTACGAGCAGTACTTC
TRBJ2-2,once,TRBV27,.,CASRSLANTGELFF,TGTGCCAGCCGTTCCCTAGCGAACACCGGGGAGCTGTTTTTT
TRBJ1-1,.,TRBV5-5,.,CASSLWRQNTEAFF,TGTGCCAGCAGCCTCTGGCGACAGAACACTGAAGCTTTCTTT
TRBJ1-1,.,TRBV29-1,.,CSVAREAEAFF,TGCAGCGTTGCCAGGGAGGCTGAAGCTTTCTTT
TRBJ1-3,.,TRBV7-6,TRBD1,CASSLGGTVSGNTIYF,TGTGCCAGCAGCTTAGGGGGGACAGTCTCTGGAAACACCATATATTTT
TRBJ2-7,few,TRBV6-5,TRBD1,CASSPGQGNYEQYF,TGTGCCAGCAGCCCGGGACAGGGAAACTACGAGCAGTACTTC
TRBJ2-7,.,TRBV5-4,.,CASSSSNREQYF,TGTGCCAGCAGCTCTAGTAACCGCGAGCAGTACTTC
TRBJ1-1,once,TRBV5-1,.,CASSLDMNTEAFF,TGCGCCAGCAGCTTGGATATGAACACTGAAGCTTTCTTT
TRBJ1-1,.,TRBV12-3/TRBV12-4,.,CASSLTGFLSAFF,TGTGCCAGCAGTCTTACAGGGTTCCTTAGCGCTTTCTTT
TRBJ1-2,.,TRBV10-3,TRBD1,CATGTGSEYGYTF,TGTGCCACCGGGACAGGCAGTGAGTATGGCTACACCTTC
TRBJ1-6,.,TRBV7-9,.,CASSLERRSPLHF,TGTGCCAGCAGCTTAGAAAGGAGGTCACCCCTCCACTTT
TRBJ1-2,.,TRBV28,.,CASSLLGLNGYTF,TGTGCCAGCAGTTTATTGGGCCTAAATGGCTACACCTTC